The rows below give T cell receptor beta chains drawn from one sample of a study of T cell clonotyping in hematopoietic cell transplantation. Some clones are missing from TCRdb's copy, which holds only in-frame ones; the method was immunoSEQ multiplex PCR. The sample carries more than 8,000 clones, roughly 84% recorded once. The sample in question was peripheral blood mononuclear cells, obtained before stem cell transplant. Source of these receptors: a woman aged 55-70 years with acute myeloid leukemia. Some clones in this sample may be carry-over from other donors' samples. Each CDR3 is given with its conserved first and last residue. The D gene is left open where the match is weak. Clone size is given for some rows only: seen once, a few or many times, or a class if the clone is expanded.

TRBV5-1	TRBD2	NA	TRBJ2-2	CASSPGTSGMNTGELFF	TGCGCCAGCAGCCCAGGGACTAGCGGGATGAACACCGGGGAGCTGTTTTTT
TRBV7-8	TRBD2	NA	TRBJ2-2	CASSFPRGGPTGELFF	TGTGCCAGCAGCTTTCCGCGGGGGGGTCCTACCGGGGAGCTGTTTTTT
TRBV7-3	TRBD2	NA	TRBJ2-1	CASSPTSGSYEQFF	TGTGCCAGCAGCCCCACTAGCGGGAGTTATGAGCAGTTCTTC
TRBV28	NA	NA	TRBJ1-1	CASSFVPREGNTEAFF	TGTGCCAGCAGTTTCGTCCCCCGGGAGGGGAACACTGAAGCTTTCTTT
TRBV5-1	NA	NA	TRBJ1-1	CASSLNGGGTEAFF	TGCGCCAGCAGCTTGAACGGGGGGGGGACTGAAGCTTTCTTT
TRBV19	NA	NA	TRBJ1-2	CASSMSLGRAYGYTF	TGTGCCAGTAGTATGAGTCTTGGCAGGGCCTATGGCTACACCTTC
TRBV11-2	TRBD1	NA	TRBJ1-1	CASSLWDRGLDTEAFF	TGTGCCAGCAGCTTATGGGACAGGGGGCTTGACACTGAAGCTTTCTTT
TRBV6-5	NA	NA	TRBJ2-2	CASRETVAGELFF	TGTGCCAGCAGAGAGACAGTGGCCGGGGAGCTGTTTTTT
TRBV30	TRBD1	NA	TRBJ1-1	CAWSVQGYTEAFF	TGTGCCTGGAGTGTACAGGGGTACACTGAAGCTTTCTTT
TRBV7-2	NA	NA	TRBJ2-1	CASSPEAETYNEQFF	TGTGCCAGCAGCCCCGAAGCGGAAACTTACAATGAGCAGTTCTTC
TRBV11-2	TRBD1	NA	TRBJ2-5	CASSSPGTGAETQYF	TGTGCCAGCAGCTCGCCTGGGACAGGGGCAGAGACCCAGTACTTC
TRBV5-1	TRBD2	NA	TRBJ2-7	CASSLGLAGTYEQYF	TGCGCCAGCAGCTTGGGGCTAGCGGGCACCTACGAGCAGTACTTC
TRBV18	TRBD1	NA	TRBJ1-5	CASSPTQGARQPQHF	TGTGCCAGCTCACCGACGCAGGGGGCACGTCAGCCCCAGCATTTT
TRBV2	NA	NA	TRBJ2-5	CASSGDYQETQYF	TGTGCCAGCAGTGGGGACTACCAAGAGACCCAGTACTTC
TRBV28	NA	NA	TRBJ1-5	CASSPYERVNQPQHF	TGTGCCAGCAGTCCGTATGAGAGGGTAAATCAGCCCCAGCATTTT
TRBV14	NA	NA	TRBJ2-1	CASSLQEGLEQFF	TGTGCCAGCAGCCTTCAGGAGGGTTTGGAGCAGTTCTTC
TRBV5-8	NA	NA	TRBJ1-1	CASSELNTEAFF	TGTGCCAGCAGCGAGCTGAACACTGAAGCTTTCTTT
TRBV27	NA	NA	TRBJ1-5	CASSSSFNQPQHF	TGTGCCAGCAGTTCCTCCTTCAATCAGCCCCAGCATTTT
TRBV9	NA	few	TRBJ1-2	CASSVGGTPYGYTF	TGTGCCAGCAGCGTAGGTGGGACCCCCTATGGCTACACCTTC
TRBV6-5	NA	NA	TRBJ2-1	CASRLVSEQFF	TGTGCCAGCAGGCTAGTCTCCGAGCAGTTCTTC
TRBV30	NA	NA	TRBJ1-5	CAWDLNHQPQHF	TGTGCCTGGGACCTTAACCATCAGCCCCAGCATTTT
TRBV5-8	TRBD2	NA	TRBJ2-3	CASSLDQTSGRYTQYF	TGTGCCAGCAGCTTGGACCAGACTAGCGGGAGGTATACGCAGTATTTT
TRBV9	TRBD1	few	TRBJ1-2	CASSVGDSSNYGYTF	TGTGCCAGCAGCGTCGGGGACAGCTCTAACTATGGCTACACCTTC
TRBV5-4	TRBD1	NA	TRBJ2-3	CASSLPGGIDTQYF	TGTGCCAGCAGCTTGCCAGGGGGCATAGATACGCAGTATTTT
TRBV19	NA	NA	TRBJ1-1	CASSIPLGYLNTEAFF	TGTGCCAGTAGTATCCCCCTGGGGTATTTGAACACTGAAGCTTTCTTT
TRBV6-5	NA	NA	TRBJ2-7	CASSQTLTGFYEQYF	TGTGCCAGCAGCCAGACACTGACAGGCTTCTACGAGCAGTACTTC
TRBV4-3	NA	NA	TRBJ2-3	CASSPYQDGTADTQYF	TGCGCCAGCAGCCCGTACCAAGACGGCACGGCAGATACGCAGTATTTT
TRBV25-1	TRBD1	NA	TRBJ1-5	CASSESGGTDNSNQPQHF	TGTGCCAGCAGTGAATCAGGGGGAACGGATAATAGCAATCAGCCCCAGCATTTT